This T cell receptor (beta chain) was captured by sequencing in a study of monozygotic twins with inflammatory bowel disease. Study-wide results and caveats: Individual T cell subtypes were not distinguishable.

A word on this clonotype: The antigen is unknown.

Researchers used template switching to add UMIs featuring a 6-nucleotide sample barcode. TCRdb re-called the 5' RACE reads; every CDR3 protein appears as one record, without DNA. The sample totals around 380,000 distinct CDR3 sequences. The CDR3 length is 15 residues. Per germline, CDR1 SQVTM and CDR2 ANQGSEA. The sequence derives from a human donor with ulcerative colitis or Crohn's disease, or a healthy co-twin of an affected twin (not recorded which). The chain links TRBV29-1 to TRBJ2-5; TCRdb calls TRBD2, which cannot be checked without DNA. Material for sequencing was blood. The CDR3 here is CSVDPMISGLPTQYF.